The text below deals with one T cell receptor (beta chain). One junction end disagrees with the germline gene, perhaps due to a read error. The data derive from a study of CD8+CD57+ T cells in acquired aplastic anemia. Only patients with CD8+CD57+ cell expansion on flow cytometry were chosen for sequencing. Each patient gave a blood sample that was collected before any therapy had been received. CDR1 and CDR2 (germline): SGHVS, FQNEAQ. The CDR3 loop spans 13 amino acids. Genomic DNA provided the template from which TCR beta VDJ and CDR3 profiles were obtained. From the reads, TCRdb called clonotypes with MiXCR, one entry per CDR3 protein. The table records a few hundred thousand distinct CDR3 sequences, 70% to 85% of them present only once.

Source material: sorted CD4+, CD8+, or CD8+CD57+ T cells (not recorded which) from PBMCs. The TCR originated in a human donor with aplastic anemia. The rearrangement uses TRBV7-8 and TRBJ1-2; the D is unclear. Here the CDR3 reads CASSLARGGDSQF. CDR3 nucleotides: TGTGCCAGCAGCCTAGCGCGTGGAGGCGATTCGCAGTTC.